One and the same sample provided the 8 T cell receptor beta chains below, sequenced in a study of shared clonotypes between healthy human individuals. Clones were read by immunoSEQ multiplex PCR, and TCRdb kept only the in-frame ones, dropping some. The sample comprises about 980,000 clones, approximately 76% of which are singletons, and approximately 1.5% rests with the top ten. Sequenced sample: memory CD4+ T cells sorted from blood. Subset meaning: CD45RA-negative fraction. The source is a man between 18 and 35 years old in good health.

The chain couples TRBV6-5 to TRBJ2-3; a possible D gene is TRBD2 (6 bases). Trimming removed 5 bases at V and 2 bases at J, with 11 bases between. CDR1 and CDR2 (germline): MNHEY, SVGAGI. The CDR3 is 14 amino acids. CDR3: CASSTDYNTDTQYF. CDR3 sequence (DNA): TGTGCCAGCAGTACGGACTACAACACAGATACGCAGTATTTT.

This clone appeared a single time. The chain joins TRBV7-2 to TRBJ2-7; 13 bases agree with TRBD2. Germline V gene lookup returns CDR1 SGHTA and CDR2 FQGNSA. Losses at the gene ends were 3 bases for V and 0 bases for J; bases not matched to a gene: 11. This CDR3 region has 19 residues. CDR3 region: CASSFLIMTSGRPSYEQYF. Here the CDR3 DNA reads TGTGCCAGCAGCTTTCTCATTATGACTAGCGGGAGGCCCTCCTACGAGCAGTACTTC.

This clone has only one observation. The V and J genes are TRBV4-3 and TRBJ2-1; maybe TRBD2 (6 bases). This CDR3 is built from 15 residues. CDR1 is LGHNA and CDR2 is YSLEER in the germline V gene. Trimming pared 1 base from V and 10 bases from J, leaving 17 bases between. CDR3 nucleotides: TGCGCCAGCAGCCAAGGTACGCAGGGCGGAGGGGAGCAGTTCTTC. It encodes CASSQGTQGGGEQFF.

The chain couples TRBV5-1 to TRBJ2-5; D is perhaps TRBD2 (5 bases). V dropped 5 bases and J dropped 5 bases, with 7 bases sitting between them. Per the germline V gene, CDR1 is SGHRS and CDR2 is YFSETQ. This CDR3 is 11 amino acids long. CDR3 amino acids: CASRGSETQYF. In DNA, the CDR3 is TGCGCCAGCAGGGGGAGTGAGACCCAGTACTTC.

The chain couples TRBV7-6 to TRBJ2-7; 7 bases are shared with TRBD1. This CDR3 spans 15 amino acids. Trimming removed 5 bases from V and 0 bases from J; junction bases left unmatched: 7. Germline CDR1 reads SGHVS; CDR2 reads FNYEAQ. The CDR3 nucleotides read TGTGCCAGCAGCCTGGGGACAGCAAACTCCTACGAGCAGTACTTC. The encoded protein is CASSLGTANSYEQYF. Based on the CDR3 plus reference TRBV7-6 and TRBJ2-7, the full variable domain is GAGVSQSPRYKVTKRGQDVALRCDPISGHVSLYWYRQALGQGPEFLTYFNYEAQQDKSGLPNDRFSAERPEGSISTLTIQRTEQRDSAMYRCASSLGTANSYEQYFGPGTRLTVT.

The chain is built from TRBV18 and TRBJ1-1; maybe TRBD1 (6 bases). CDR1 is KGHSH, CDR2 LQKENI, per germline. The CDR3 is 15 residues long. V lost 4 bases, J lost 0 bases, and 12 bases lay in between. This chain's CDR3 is CASSQTDSLNTEAFF. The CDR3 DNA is TGTGCCAGCTCACAAACGGACAGTTTGAACACTGAAGCTTTCTTT.

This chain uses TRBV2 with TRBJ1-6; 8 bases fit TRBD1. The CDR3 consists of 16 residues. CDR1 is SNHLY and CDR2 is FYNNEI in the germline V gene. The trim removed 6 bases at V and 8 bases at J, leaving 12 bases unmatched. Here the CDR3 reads CASRELGQGADSPLHF. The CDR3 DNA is TGTGCCAGCAGGGAACTTGGACAGGGCGCAGATTCACCCCTCCACTTT.

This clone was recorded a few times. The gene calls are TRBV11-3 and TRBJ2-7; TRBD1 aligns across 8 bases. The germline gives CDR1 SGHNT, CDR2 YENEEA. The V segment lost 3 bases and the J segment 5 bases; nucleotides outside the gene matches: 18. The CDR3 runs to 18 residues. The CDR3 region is CASSFERAWQGAKDEQYF. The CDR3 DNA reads TGTGCCAGCAGCTTCGAGAGGGCGTGGCAGGGGGCAAAGGACGAGCAGTACTTC.